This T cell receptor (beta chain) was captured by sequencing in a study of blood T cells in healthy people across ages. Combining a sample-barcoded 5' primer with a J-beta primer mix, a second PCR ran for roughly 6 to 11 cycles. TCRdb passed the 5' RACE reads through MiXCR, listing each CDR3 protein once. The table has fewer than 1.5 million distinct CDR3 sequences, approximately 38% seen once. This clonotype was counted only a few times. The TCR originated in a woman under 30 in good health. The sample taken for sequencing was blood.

The CDR3 DNA is TGTGCCAGCAGGAGGAATTCCGGGGCCAACGTCCTGACTTTC. Translation gives CASRRNSGANVLTF. The chain couples TRBV11-2 to TRBJ2-6; no firm D call. Germline loops: CDR1 SGHAT, CDR2 FQNNGV. The CDR3 contains 14 residues. V was trimmed by 6 bases and J by 4 bases, leaving 10 bases between them.